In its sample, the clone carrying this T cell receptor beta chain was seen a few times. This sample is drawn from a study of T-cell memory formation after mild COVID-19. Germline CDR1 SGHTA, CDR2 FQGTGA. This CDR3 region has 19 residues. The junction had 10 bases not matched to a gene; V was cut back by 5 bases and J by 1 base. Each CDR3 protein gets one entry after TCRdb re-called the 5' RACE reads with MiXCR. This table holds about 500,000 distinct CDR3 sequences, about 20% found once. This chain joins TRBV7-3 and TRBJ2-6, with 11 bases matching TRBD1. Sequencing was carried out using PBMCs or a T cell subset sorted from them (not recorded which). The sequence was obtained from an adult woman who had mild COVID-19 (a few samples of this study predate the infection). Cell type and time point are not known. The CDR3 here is CASSLLGTGGLSGANVLTF. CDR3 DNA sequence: TGTGCCAGCAGCCTCTTAGGGACAGGGGGATTATCTGGGGCCAACGTCCTGACTTTC.